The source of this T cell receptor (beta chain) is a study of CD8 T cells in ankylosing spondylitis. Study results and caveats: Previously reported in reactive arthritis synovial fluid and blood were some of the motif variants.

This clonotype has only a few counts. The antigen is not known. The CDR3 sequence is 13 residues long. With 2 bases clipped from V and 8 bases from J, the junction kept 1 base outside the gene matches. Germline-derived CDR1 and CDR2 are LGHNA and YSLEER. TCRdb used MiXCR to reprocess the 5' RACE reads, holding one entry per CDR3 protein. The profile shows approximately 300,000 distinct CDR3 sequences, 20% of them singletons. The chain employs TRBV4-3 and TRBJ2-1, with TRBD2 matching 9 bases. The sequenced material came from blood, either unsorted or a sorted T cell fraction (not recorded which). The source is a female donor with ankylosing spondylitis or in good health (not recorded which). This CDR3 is CASSQSGGHEQFF. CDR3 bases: TGCGCCAGCAGCCAAAGCGGGGGGCATGAGCAGTTCTTC.